The 6 T cell receptor beta chains below come from one sample, sequenced in a study of cytomegalovirus exposure and HLA in healthy donors. PCR involved 60 Vbeta and 13 Jbeta primers. The table came from immunoSEQ multiplex PCR; TCRdb's copy has only in-frame clones and leaves some out. The table includes roughly 100,000 clones, 84% detected once. The source material was PBMCs. All receptors come from a woman under 30 in good health and CMV-seropositive.

The chain uses TRBV6-1 and TRBJ1-5, with D perhaps matching TRBD1 (6 bases). The V gene's germline CDR1 is MNHNS and CDR2 SASEGT. Trimming left V 0 bases short and J 3 bases short, with 12 bases between. This CDR3 has 16 residues. For the CDR3, the DNA is TGTGCCAGCAGTGAAGCTTGGACAGCCCCCAATCAGCCCCAGCATTTT. This gives the protein CASSEAWTAPNQPQHF.

The rearrangement joins TRBV5-4 to TRBJ2-7; D is perhaps TRBD1 (5 bases). V dropped 2 bases and J dropped 6 bases, with 15 bases sitting between them. CDR3 length equals 14 residues. Per the germline V gene, CDR1 is SGHNT and CDR2 is YYREEE (reference sequence). CDR3 region: CASSFSQGISEQYF. For the CDR3, the DNA is TGTGCCAGCAGCTTCTCTCAGGGTATTTCCGAGCAGTACTTC.

This clone showed up just a few times. This chain connects TRBV11-3 to TRBJ2-1; 9 bases line up with TRBD2. The germline V gene encodes CDR1 SGHNT and CDR2 YENEEA. After removal of 1 base from V and 6 bases from J, the junction contained 7 bases not matched to a gene. The CDR3 extends over 16 amino acids. The CDR3 spells CASSLGDSGSSNEQFF. The CDR3 DNA follows: TGTGCCAGCAGCTTAGGGGATAGCGGGAGTAGCAATGAGCAGTTCTTC.

The V call is TRBV18, the J call TRBJ2-7; 7 nucleotides match TRBD1. This CDR3 has 13 residues. The V and J ends lost 3 bases and 2 bases, in that order; junction bases with no gene match: 1. Germline V gene data show CDR1 as KGHSH and CDR2 as LQKENI. CDR3 loop: CASSPGQTYEQYF. In nucleotides, the CDR3 is TGTGCCAGCTCACCGGGACAGACCTACGAGCAGTACTTC.

The V gene is TRBV10-1, the J gene TRBJ1-6; D is unclear. The CDR3 covers 13 residues. Per the germline V gene, CDR1 is WNHNN and CDR2 is SYGVQD (reference sequence). V was shortened by 4 bases and J by 8 bases, with 9 bases between the two germline ends. The CDR3 loop reads CASSVNQDSPLHF. In DNA form, the CDR3 reads TGCGCCAGCAGTGTTAACCAGGATTCACCCCTCCACTTT.

This clone was seen only once. V and J are TRBV13 and TRBJ1-1, with D unresolved. Germline CDR1 and CDR2: PRHDT and FYEKMQ (reference sequence). Trimming left V 5 bases short and J 4 bases short, with 14 bases between. The CDR3 runs 14 residues. In DNA, the CDR3 is TGTGCCAGCAGCCCGGCCGTCGGAGGCACTGAAGCTTTCTTT. The encoded protein is CASSPAVGGTEAFF.